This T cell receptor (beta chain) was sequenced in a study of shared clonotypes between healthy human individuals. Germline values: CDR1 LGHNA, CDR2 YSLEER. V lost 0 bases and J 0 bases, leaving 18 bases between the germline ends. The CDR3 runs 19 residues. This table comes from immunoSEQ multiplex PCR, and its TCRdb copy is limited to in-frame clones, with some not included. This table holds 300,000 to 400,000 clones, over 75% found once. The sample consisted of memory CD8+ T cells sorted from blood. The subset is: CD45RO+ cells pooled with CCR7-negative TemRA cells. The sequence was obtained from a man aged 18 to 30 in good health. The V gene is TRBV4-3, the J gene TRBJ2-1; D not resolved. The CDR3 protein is CASSQEGSGPESSYNEQFF. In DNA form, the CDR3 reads TGCGCCAGCAGCCAAGAGGGCTCAGGACCCGAGAGCTCCTACAATGAGCAGTTCTTC.